This T cell receptor beta chain originates from a study of early T cells in non-severe SARS-CoV-2 infection. The study, taken as a whole, reports: Anti-spike CD8 responses were favored in VDJdb matching, and private and CD4 specificities were missed.

This clonotype was detected only a few times. Its antigen is currently unknown. CDR1 and CDR2 (germline): PRHDT, FYEKMQ (reference sequence). Deletions cut 7 bases from V and 3 bases from J, with 28 bases between. The CDR3 spans 18 residues. Attached unique molecular identifiers marked individual cDNA molecules. TCRdb used MiXCR to reprocess the 5' RACE reads, holding one entry per CDR3 protein. The sample includes over 45,000 distinct CDR3 sequences, over 9.5% of them seen just once. The chain carries TRBV13 and TRBJ2-7, with D perhaps matching TRBD1 or TRBD2 (6 bases each). The receptor's source is an adult who was a healthcare worker with PCR-confirmed SARS-CoV-2 infection or an uninfected control (not recorded which). The sequencing sample was made of whole blood. Written as DNA, the CDR3 is TGTGCCAGCATGAGTCGGGACATGACTTCGGGAGCGGTCTACGAGCAGTACTTC. Residues: CASMSRDMTSGAVYEQYF.